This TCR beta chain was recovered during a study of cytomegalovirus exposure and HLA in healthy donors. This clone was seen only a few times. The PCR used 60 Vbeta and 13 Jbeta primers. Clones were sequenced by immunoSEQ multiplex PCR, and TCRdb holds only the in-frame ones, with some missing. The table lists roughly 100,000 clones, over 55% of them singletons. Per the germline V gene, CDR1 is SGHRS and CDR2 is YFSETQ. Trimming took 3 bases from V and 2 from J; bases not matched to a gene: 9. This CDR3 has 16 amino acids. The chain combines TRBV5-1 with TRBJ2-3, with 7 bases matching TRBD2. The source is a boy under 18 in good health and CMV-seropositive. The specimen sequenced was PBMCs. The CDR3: CASSWGLAGVTDTQYF. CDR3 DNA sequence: TGCGCCAGCAGCTGGGGCTTGGCGGGGGTCACAGATACGCAGTATTTT.